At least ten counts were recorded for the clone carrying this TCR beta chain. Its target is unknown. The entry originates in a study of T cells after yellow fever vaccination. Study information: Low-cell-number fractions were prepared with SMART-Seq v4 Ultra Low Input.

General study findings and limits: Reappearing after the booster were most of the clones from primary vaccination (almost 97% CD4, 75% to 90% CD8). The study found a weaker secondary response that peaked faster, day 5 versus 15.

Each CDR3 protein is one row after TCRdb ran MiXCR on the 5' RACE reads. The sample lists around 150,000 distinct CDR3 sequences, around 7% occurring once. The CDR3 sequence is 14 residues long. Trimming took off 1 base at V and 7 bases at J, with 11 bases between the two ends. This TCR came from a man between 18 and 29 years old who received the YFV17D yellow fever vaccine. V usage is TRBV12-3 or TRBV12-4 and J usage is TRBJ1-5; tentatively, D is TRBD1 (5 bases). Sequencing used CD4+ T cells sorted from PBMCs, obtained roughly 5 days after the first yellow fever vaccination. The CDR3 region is CASSLGRRGQPQHF. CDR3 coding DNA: TGTGCCAGCAGTTTAGGCCGTCGGGGGCAGCCCCAGCATTTT.